Shown below are 6 T cell receptor beta chains from a single sample sequenced in a study of regulatory T cells in long-lasting Graves disease. Construction of TCR beta libraries relied on iRepertoire HTBI primers and on Arm-PCR targeting CDR3 regions. TCRdb re-called the multiplex PCR reads through MiXCR, storing one row per CDR3 protein. The table records hundreds of thousands of distinct CDR3 sequences, around an eighth of them present only once. The time point was: newly diagnosed GD, antithyroid drugs for less than 3 months. PBMC-extracted RNA yielded the TCR library. These sequences were also reported in another study, on T cells in Graves' hyperthyroidism and ophthalmopathy.

The sequencing used peripheral blood mononuclear cells (PBMCs), collected at new diagnosis, from a patient treated with antithyroid drugs. The receptors were gathered from a man aged 30 to 45 with Graves disease.

The chain employs TRBV7-7 and TRBJ2-2; a weak D match, TRBD2 (6 bases). CDR1 and CDR2 from the germline V gene are SSHAT and FNYEAQ (reference sequence). There are 17 residues in the CDR3. V was pared by 5 bases and J by 0 bases, with 16 bases between. In DNA form, the CDR3 reads TGTGCCAGCAGCCCCCGGGGGTATTTCGCGAACACCGGGGAGCTGTTTTTT. Translated, it gives CASSPRGYFANTGELFF.

This clonotype was seen many times. The J gene is TRBJ2-3, the V gene TRBV25-1; D is unclear. The CDR3 length is 14 residues. The V gene lost 7 bases and the J gene lost 2 bases, with 13 bases spanning the gap. The V gene's germline CDR1 is MGHDK and CDR2 SYGVNS. The CDR3 is CASNVGWDTDTQYF. The CDR3 DNA reads as TGTGCCAGCAACGTTGGTTGGGACACAGATACGCAGTATTTT.

This clonotype was detected only a few times. The V call is TRBV10-2, the J call TRBJ1-5; D gene ambiguous. Trimming removed 2 bases at V and 2 bases at J, with 7 bases between. Germline V gives CDR1 WSHSY, CDR2 SAAADI. The CDR3 totals 14 residues. The CDR3 nucleotides are TGCGCCAGCAGTGAGCAGACGGGCAATCAGCCCCAGCATTTT. It encodes CASSEQTGNQPQHF.

This clonotype was observed many times. The rearrangement joins TRBV29-1 to TRBJ2-1, with 8 nucleotides matching TRBD2. Germline V gene sequence: CDR1 SQVTM, CDR2 ANQGSEA. Trimming cost V 8 bases and J 8 bases; bases outside gene matches: 20. There are 16 residues in the CDR3. The CDR3 sequence: CSLRQTSGTSSYEQFF. CDR3 DNA sequence: TGCAGCCTCCGACAGACCTCCGGGACTAGTAGCTATGAGCAGTTCTTC.

This clonotype was found many times. V gene TRBV12-3 or TRBV12-4 combines with J gene TRBJ1-1; no firm D call. V lost 4 bases and J lost 5, with 11 bases in between. CDR3 size: 13 residues. In nucleotides, the CDR3 is TGTGCCAGCAGTTGGCGCGGATCGACTGAAGCTTTCTTT. This sequence encodes CASSWRGSTEAFF.

This clonotype has at least ten counts. The V and J genes are TRBV2 and TRBJ1-5; maybe TRBD1 (6 bases). The CDR3 length is 17 residues. V was clipped by 6 bases and J by 3 bases, with 21 bases between them. CDR1 is SNHLY and CDR2 is FYNNEI in the germline V gene. The CDR3 bases are TGTGCCAGCAGCCCTAGGAGTCGGACAGTCATCAATCAGCCCCAGCATTTT. Amino acids: CASSPRSRTVINQPQHF. The full variable domain, completed using reference TRBV2 and TRBJ1-5, is EPEVTQTPSHQVTQMGQEVILRCVPISNHLYFYWYRQILGQKVEFLVSFYNNEISEKSEIFDDQFSVERPDGSNFTLKIRSTKLEDSAMYFCASSPRSRTVINQPQHFGDGTRLSIL.